The 15 T cell receptor beta chains listed next were all sequenced from one sample in a study of blood T cell repertoires in COVID-19. Clones were sequenced by immunoSEQ multiplex PCR, and TCRdb holds only the in-frame ones, with some missing. Of about 190,000 clones detected, 88% appear once; the ten largest clones hold around 5.9%. The material sequenced was peripheral blood. The source of these receptors is a woman between 40 and 55 years old who had recovered from COVID-19.

On this clone: Within the sample, other DNA sequences also encode this same CDR3. The chain recombines TRBV30 with TRBJ2-5; D call uncertain. Trimming left V 0 bases short and J 5 bases short, with 4 bases between. Germline V gene lookup returns CDR1 GTSNPN and CDR2 SVGIG (reference sequence). This CDR3 has 11 residues. The CDR3 coding sequence is TGTGCCTGGAGTGTACGGGAGACCCAGTACTTC. Amino acids: CAWSVRETQYF.

The chain couples TRBV18 to TRBJ2-1; 7 positions agree with TRBD1. The V and J ends lost 2 bases and 4 bases, in that order; junction bases with no gene match: 5. Looked up from germline, CDR1 is KGHSH and CDR2 is LQKENI. The CDR3 is 15 amino acids. The CDR3 here is CASSPGQGVYNEQFF. Written as DNA, the CDR3 is TGTGCCAGCTCACCAGGGCAGGGGGTTTACAATGAGCAGTTCTTC.

The chain couples TRBV6-2 or TRBV6-3 to TRBJ2-7; TRBD2 agrees at 7 bases. Trimming removed 0 bases from V and 2 bases from J; junction bases left unmatched: 4. Germline CDR1 and CDR2: MNHEY and SVGEGT. This CDR3 comprises 15 residues. In DNA, the CDR3 is TGTGCCAGCAGTTACTCGAATAGCGGGCCCTACGAGCAGTACTTC. Its protein product is CASSYSNSGPYEQYF.

The chain recombines TRBV5-5 with TRBJ1-4, with TRBD1 matching 10 bases. The CDR3 extends over 16 amino acids. The germline V gene has CDR1 SGHKS and CDR2 YYEKEE (reference sequence). V was clipped by 4 bases and J by 3 bases; unmatched bases: 6. This chain's CDR3 is CASSPRDRGSNEKLFF. CDR3 bases: TGTGCCAGCAGCCCCAGGGACAGGGGTTCTAATGAAAAACTGTTTTTT. The variable domain in full, completed from reference TRBV5-5 and TRBJ1-4, reads DAGVTQSPTHLIKTRGQQVTLRCSPISGHKSVSWYQQVLGQGPQFIFQYYEKEERGRGNFPDRFSARQFPNYSSELNVNALLLGDSALYLCASSPRDRGSNEKLFFGSGTQLSVL.

A few counts support this clone. The chain couples TRBV4-2 to TRBJ1-4; TRBD1 aligns across 7 bases. The junction had 11 bases not matched to a gene; V was cut back by 3 bases and J by 10 bases. Germline assignment: CDR1 LGHNA and CDR2 YNFKEQ. This CDR3 spans 15 amino acids. DNA for the CDR3: TGTGCCAGCAGCCAGAACAGGGGAGGCTCTAGAAAACTGTTTTTT. Translated: CASSQNRGGSRKLFF.

This chain uses TRBV5-4 with TRBJ2-3; 7 nucleotides align to TRBD1. J lost 2 bases, V lost 4 bases, and 7 bases had no gene match. The CDR3 sequence is 15 residues long. The germline V gene encodes CDR1 SGHNT and CDR2 YYREEE (reference sequence). The CDR3 region has the DNA TGTGCCAGCAGCCGACAGGGTCTCCTCACAGATACGCAGTATTTT. Its protein is CASSRQGLLTDTQYF.

This chain links TRBV19 with TRBJ2-5, with TRBD1 identical over 7 bases. The V and J ends lost 4 bases and 3 bases, in that order; junction bases with no gene match: 11. CDR1 and CDR2 from the germline V gene are LNHDA and SQIVND (reference sequence). The CDR3 extends over 16 amino acids. The CDR3 DNA reads TGTGCCAGTAGTAGTAGGGGGCAGGGCGGAGAAGAGACCCAGTACTTC. This codes for CASSSRGQGGEETQYF.

This chain links TRBV5-1 with TRBJ2-7, with 11 bases that match TRBD2. The CDR3 is made up of 17 amino acids. CDR1 and CDR2 (germline): SGHRS, YFSETQ. Trimming took 1 base from V and 0 from J; bases not matched to a gene: 6. CDR3 DNA: TGCGCCAGCAGCTTGCTGTCTGGGACTAGCGGCTCCTACGAGCAGTACTTC. Translating it yields CASSLLSGTSGSYEQYF.

This clone occurred once. The chain combines TRBV7-3 with TRBJ2-2, with 8 positions matching TRBD1. Germline trimming cut 0 bases from V and 5 bases from J; bases unmatched to any gene: 11. The CDR3 has 18 amino acids. CDR1 is SGHTA, CDR2 FQGTGA, per germline. This CDR3 is CASSLTGGQDGGTGELFF. CDR3 coding DNA: TGTGCCAGCAGCTTAACGGGGGGACAGGACGGAGGGACCGGGGAGCTGTTTTTT.

The chain links TRBV18 to TRBJ2-1; TRBD1 matches 10 bases. In germline, CDR1 is KGHSH, CDR2 LQKENI. Trimming removed 3 bases from V and 7 bases from J; junction bases left unmatched: 3. This CDR3 has 14 residues. CDR3 region: CASSPRTGGNEQFF. The CDR3, as DNA: TGTGCCAGCTCACCGAGGACAGGGGGAAATGAGCAGTTCTTC.

The V call is TRBV7-9, the J call TRBJ1-2; D not resolved. Trimming pared 8 bases from V and 2 bases from J, leaving 6 bases between. CDR1 is SEHNR and CDR2 is FQNEAQ in the germline V gene (reference sequence). This CDR3 is 11 amino acids long. The CDR3 region is CASESNYGYTF. The CDR3 DNA reads as TGTGCCAGCGAGTCCAACTATGGCTACACCTTC.

The chain is built from TRBV4-1 and TRBJ2-7, with D perhaps TRBD1 (6 bases). The germline V gene encodes CDR1 MGHRA and CDR2 YSYEKL. The CDR3 consists of 15 residues. Trimming took off 1 base at V and 3 bases at J, with 13 bases between the two ends. The CDR3 DNA reads as TGCGCCAGCAGCCAAGGGTACAGGGAAAACTACGAGCAGTACTTC. Translation: CASSQGYRENYEQYF.

The chain uses TRBV6-5 and TRBJ2-3, with 7 bases aligning to TRBD2. Germline assignment: CDR1 MNHEY and CDR2 SVGAGI. V lost 5 bases and J lost 2; bases outside the gene matches: 7. CDR3 length: 15 amino acids. CDR3 in DNA: TGTGCCAGCAGTCCACTAGCGCAGGCCACAGATACGCAGTATTTT. It translates to CASSPLAQATDTQYF.

The V gene is TRBV6-1, the J gene TRBJ1-5; a possible D gene is TRBD1 (5 bases). The germline V gene has CDR1 MNHNS and CDR2 SASEGT. V was trimmed by 0 bases and J by 12 bases, leaving 12 bases between them. This CDR3 is built from 13 residues. CDR3 protein: CASSEALLGLQHF. CDR3 coding DNA: TGTGCCAGCAGTGAAGCGCTCTTGGGGCTCCAGCATTTT.

This sequence joins TRBV27 and TRBJ1-2; tentatively, D is TRBD1 (6 bases). This CDR3 region has 16 residues. Trimming took off 2 bases at V and 1 base at J, with 14 bases between the two ends. CDR1 and CDR2 (germline): MNHEY, SMNVEV (reference sequence). The CDR3 is CASSLEGVRSNYGYTF. The CDR3 region has the DNA TGTGCCAGCAGTTTAGAGGGGGTCCGAAGTAACTATGGCTACACCTTC.